This TCR beta chain stems from a study of post-analysis software for immune sequencing data. Study-level information: Relapsing-remitting, secondary progressive and progressive-relapsing forms of multiple sclerosis all featured among disease courses. The study's findings and limits: Roughly five TRBV segments were more frequent in patients than controls; TRBV5-6, TRBV5-1 and TRBV20-1 belonged to this group.

Details on this clonotype: The antigen is undetermined.

Germline V gene sequence: CDR1 MNHNS, CDR2 SASEGT. CDR3 length: 15 residues. Trimming shortened V by 6 bases and J by 10 bases, and 22 bases separated the two germline ends. Libraries were made from TCR beta cDNA, and they carried unique molecular identifiers. TCRdb re-called the PCR reads with MiXCR, one entry per CDR3 protein. The sample shows a few hundred thousand distinct CDR3 sequences, about a third of them seen only once. This receptor was identified in a girl between 5 and 17 years old with multiple sclerosis. The chain couples TRBV6-1 to TRBJ2-1, with D perhaps given as TRBD1 or TRBD2 (5 bases each). Sequencing was done on a sample of blood. The CDR3 sequence: CASRVGVQVGKEQFF. The CDR3 DNA sequence: TGTGCCAGCAGAGTAGGGGTACAGGTCGGGAAGGAGCAGTTCTTC.